This entry concerns a single T cell receptor beta chain. The count of this clone is one. This clone's antigen is unknown. The input lacks base qualities; no much larger clone sits a single base away. The collaborating institutions used their own protocols to collect whole blood in K2EDTA tubes. Collaborator samples were shipped for TCRbeta analysis as frozen whole blood, isolated PBMCs, or DNA extracted from either sample type. This entry comes from a study of blood T cell repertoires in COVID-19 (dated by TCRdb to 2018 to 2021). Background for the entire study: Samples from collaborators originated in the United States, Italy and Spain and spanned both the acute and convalescent phases of COVID-19. The repertoires were released in a freely available public database meant as a resource for research on the immune response to SARS-CoV-2. Samples were obtained from the ongoing ImmuneRACE study (first 160 participants) and from some 1,300 subjects provided by 6 global collaborators. Subjects who had been exposed to COVID-19, were actively infected with it, or had recovered from it provided the deeply sampled blood TCRbeta repertoires that made up the dataset. Nearly every sample came with metadata listing a de-identified subject ID, COVID-19 status, age in years and sex. The prospective study material was composed of cDNA or gDNA derived from T cells, B-cell-depleted T cells, or PBMCs. HLA class I and class II types, where available, came from metadata supplied by the sample provider rather than from assay-based typing.

What the study reported, not specific to this receptor: The amount of clinical and demographic metadata varied by source and participant and was provided uncurated.

The immunoSEQ Assay, a bias-controlled multiplex PCR, was used to amplify TCRbeta CDR3 regions from genomic DNA. Regarding the original processing steps: Nucleated cell counts per sample were estimated from amplification of reference gene primers within the assay. To quantify the absolute abundance of each unique TCRbeta CDR3 rearrangement, sequence reads were collapsed and filtered. For each sample, productive Simpson clonality was calculated as the square root of Simpson's diversity index across productive rearrangements. The table comes from immuneACCESS by way of TCRdb, which keeps in-frame sequences with V and J called. Part of the clones is missing from these tables; in studies checked, under half for an unresolved V gene and the rest for unknown reasons. Clone size and V and J calls were adopted from that table, with D and trimming inferred from the DNA. Counted in this sample were about 140,000 clones; 65% to 85% of them appeared once. Jointly, the top ten make up more than 1.5% of the sample.

The receptor comes from a woman aged 55-69 years with acute or convalescent COVID-19. The sequencing sample was made of peripheral blood.

The CDR3 loop reads CASSLDGLSNQPQHF. The nucleotide sequence is given as TGCGCCAGCAGCTTAGACGGACTTAGCAATCAGCCCCAGCATTTT. The chain was built from TRBV5-1 and TRBJ1-5; the D gene cannot be resolved reliably. CDR1 is given as SGHRS and CDR2 as YFSETQ, both from the germline V gene. Spanning cysteine to phenylalanine, the CDR3 consists of 15 amino acids. Only CDR3 DNA remains: 45 bases, in frame from the first base. Trimming costs V 2 bases and J 0 bases, and their ends lie 9 bases apart.